Listed here are 25 T cell receptor beta chains from one sample, sequenced in a study of cytomegalovirus exposure and HLA in healthy donors. PCR was performed using 60 Vbeta and 13 Jbeta primers. TCRdb keeps only in-frame clones here, not all; method: immunoSEQ multiplex PCR. The table has more than 95,000 clones, more than 70% seen once. The sample comprised PBMCs. These receptors were obtained from a man aged 25-45 years in good health and CMV-seronegative.

This sequence joins TRBV4-1 and TRBJ2-1; TRBD2 might be the D (5 bases). V was cut by 2 bases and J by 3 bases, with 17 bases left in between. The CDR3 runs 17 residues. Germline lookup yields CDR1 MGHRA and CDR2 YSYEKL. Here the CDR3 reads CASSQPLVIAIYNEQFF. The CDR3 DNA is TGCGCCAGCAGCCAACCTCTGGTAATAGCGATCTACAATGAGCAGTTCTTC.

This clone was seen more than once but under ten times. V usage is TRBV28 and J usage is TRBJ1-5, with 7 bases fitting TRBD1. V gave up 4 bases and J gave up 9 bases; unmatched junction bases: 12. This CDR3 has 15 residues. The germline V gene encodes CDR1 MDHEN and CDR2 SYDVKM. This chain's CDR3 is CASSSGTASRGPQHF. DNA of the CDR3: TGTGCCAGCAGTTCCGGGACAGCTTCCAGGGGGCCCCAGCATTTT.

This chain connects TRBV7-8 to TRBJ1-5; D uncertain. The CDR3 has 15 residues. Germline-derived CDR1 and CDR2 are SGHVS and FQNEAQ. The V gene lost 5 bases and the J gene lost 0 bases, with 11 bases spanning the gap. As DNA, the CDR3 is TGTGCCAGCAGCCCCCTACCGAATAGCAATCAGCCCCAGCATTTT. Residues: CASSPLPNSNQPQHF.

This chain links TRBV5-1 with TRBJ2-6; no firm D call. The CDR3 contains 14 residues. The germline gives CDR1 SGHRS, CDR2 YFSETQ. The V gene lost 4 bases and the J gene lost 4 bases, with 9 bases spanning the gap. This CDR3 is CASSPLMGANVLTF. As DNA, the CDR3 is TGCGCCAGCAGCCCTCTTATGGGGGCCAACGTCCTGACTTTC.

The chain links TRBV18 to TRBJ2-6; D unresolved. In germline, CDR1 is KGHSH, CDR2 LQKENI. V lost 3 bases and J 3 bases, leaving 3 bases between the germline ends. CDR3 length: 13 residues. CDR3 in amino acids: CASSPSGANVLTF. The CDR3, as DNA: TGTGCCAGCTCACCTAGTGGGGCCAACGTCCTGACTTTC.

This chain uses TRBV28 with TRBJ1-4, with D unclear. Germline V CDR1 and CDR2: MDHEN, SYDVKM. The length of the CDR3 is 14 residues. Trimming left V 3 bases short and J 13 bases short, with 18 bases between. CDR3 loop: CASSFETDAGGLFF. The CDR3 DNA follows: TGTGCCAGCAGTTTCGAAACAGATGCGGGCGGACTGTTTTTT.

The V call is TRBV19, the J call TRBJ2-7, with D perhaps TRBD1 (5 bases). Germline-derived CDR1 and CDR2 are LNHDA and SQIVND (reference sequence). The CDR3 is 13 residues long. V was trimmed by 3 bases and J by 6 bases, leaving 12 bases between them. The CDR3 DNA sequence: TGTGCCAGTAGTATCAGGGAAGGAGTCGAGCAGTACTTC. Encoded protein: CASSIREGVEQYF.

The chain couples TRBV28 to TRBJ2-5; D perhaps matches TRBD2 (7 bases). In germline, CDR1 is MDHEN, CDR2 SYDVKM. Trimming stripped 6 bases from V and 5 bases from J, with 16 bases between. The CDR3 spans 14 residues. The CDR3 DNA sequence: TGTGCCAGCAGAACGGGGGCGGGGGTTGAGACCCAGTACTTC. It specifies CASRTGAGVETQYF.

The chain carries TRBV19 and TRBJ1-4; 11 bases agree with TRBD1. With 7 bases clipped from V and 6 bases from J, the junction kept 4 bases outside the gene matches. Looked up from germline, CDR1 is LNHDA and CDR2 is SQIVND (reference sequence). The CDR3 loop spans 14 amino acids. DNA of the CDR3: TGTGCCAGTAACTGGGGACAGGGGGATGAAAAACTGTTTTTT. This translates into CASNWGQGDEKLFF.

The gene calls are TRBV10-3 and TRBJ1-5; D might be TRBD1 (5 bases). Germline V gives CDR1 ENHRY, CDR2 SYGVKD. V was pared by 5 bases and J by 5 bases, with 10 bases between. This CDR3 spans 13 amino acids. CDR3 in amino acids: CAISRGGDQPQHF. The DNA of the CDR3 is TGTGCCATCAGTCGGGGGGGAGATCAGCCCCAGCATTTT.

This clone was seen a handful of times. V is TRBV5-1 and J is TRBJ1-1, with a weak D call TRBD1 (5 bases). CDR1 and CDR2 from the germline V gene are SGHRS and YFSETQ. The CDR3 length is 13 residues. Trimming shortened V by 2 bases and J by 5 bases, and 10 bases separated the two germline ends. The CDR3 here is CASSLVQGTEAFF. The CDR3 DNA reads TGCGCCAGCAGCTTAGTCCAGGGTACTGAAGCTTTCTTT.

The V call is TRBV19, the J call TRBJ2-5; D not resolved. The V end was cut by 5 bases, the J end by 5 bases, with 15 bases between. CDR1 LNHDA and CDR2 SQIVND come from the germline V gene (reference sequence). The CDR3 has 14 residues. The CDR3 DNA sequence: TGTGCCAGTAGTGCCTCAGGTGGCAGGGAGACCCAGTACTTC. Its protein product is CASSASGGRETQYF.

The J gene is TRBJ2-5, the V gene TRBV12-5; tentative D call: TRBD1 (6 bases). The CDR3 spans 15 residues. Trimming removed 7 bases from V and 2 bases from J, with 17 bases in between. In germline, CDR1 is LGHNT, CDR2 FRNRAP. The CDR3 region is CASASSRTAQETQYF. CDR3 sequence (DNA): TGTGCTAGTGCCTCTTCCCGGACAGCACAAGAGACCCAGTACTTC.

The genes are TRBV30 and TRBJ1-5; TRBD1 matches at 10 bases. This CDR3 has 15 amino acids. Germline CDR1 reads GTSNPN; CDR2 reads SVGIG (reference sequence). Unmatched junction bases numbered 3, after V lost 2 bases and J lost 2 bases. CDR3: CAWSSGTGGNQPQHF. Written as DNA, the CDR3 is TGTGCCTGGAGTTCCGGGACAGGGGGCAATCAGCCCCAGCATTTT.

The chain employs TRBV6-6 and TRBJ2-4; D is unclear. Germline-derived CDR1 and CDR2 are MNHNY and SVGAGI (reference sequence). This CDR3 has 14 amino acids. Deletions cut 3 bases from V and 0 bases from J, with 6 bases between. The CDR3: CASSYELAKNIQYF. The CDR3 coding sequence is TGTGCCAGCAGTTATGAGTTAGCCAAAAACATTCAGTACTTC.

The CDR3, as DNA: TGTGCCAGCTCAGACTCAGTACAGGGCGGTCAGCCCCAGCATTTT. Translated, it gives CASSDSVQGGQPQHF. This chain uses TRBV18 with TRBJ1-5, with a tentative D call TRBD1 (6 bases). The CDR3 is 15 residues long. Germline V gene lookup returns CDR1 KGHSH and CDR2 LQKENI. V shed 5 bases and J shed 6 bases, with 17 bases lying between them.

The chain joins TRBV6-1 to TRBJ1-2, with a possible D match to TRBD1 (5 bases). V was clipped by 1 base and J by 8 bases, with 14 bases between them. This CDR3 is built from 14 residues. CDR1 and CDR2 (germline): MNHNS, SASEGT. The CDR3 DNA is TGTGCCAGCAGTGAAGGCCAGGGAACTGGCGGCTACACCTTC. This codes for CASSEGQGTGGYTF.

This clone was observed a handful of times. The rearrangement joins TRBV10-2 to TRBJ2-2, with 7 positions matching TRBD1. J was trimmed by 6 bases and V by 7 bases; bases with no gene match: 5. This CDR3 is 13 amino acids long. In germline, CDR1 is WSHSY, CDR2 SAAADI. Here the CDR3 DNA reads TGCGCCAGCAAGGAGCAGGGGGCCGGGGAGCTGTTTTTT. As protein: CASKEQGAGELFF.

CDR3 nucleotide sequence: TGTGCCAGCAGTGGGACAGGGTTGGACATTCAGTACTTC. Translated: CASSGTGLDIQYF. The rearrangement links TRBV2 to TRBJ2-4, with 8 bases fitting TRBD1. The CDR3 has 13 amino acids. The V gene's germline CDR1 is SNHLY and CDR2 FYNNEI. V dropped 4 bases and J dropped 8; count of bases not matched to a gene: 4.

The rearrangement uses TRBV2 and TRBJ1-5; 8 bases agree with TRBD1. The CDR3 runs to 15 residues. Losses at the gene ends were 4 bases for V and 2 bases for J; bases not matched to a gene: 4. The germline V gene has CDR1 SNHLY and CDR2 FYNNEI. The DNA of the CDR3 is TGTGCCAGCAGTGGGCAGGGGGCTGGCAATCAGCCCCAGCATTTT. This sequence encodes CASSGQGAGNQPQHF.

This clone has a handful of counts. The chain employs TRBV5-4 and TRBJ2-5, with D hard to call. Looked up from germline, CDR1 is SGHNT and CDR2 is YYREEE (reference sequence). The CDR3 runs 14 residues. The V gene lost 4 bases and the J gene lost 1 base, with 11 bases spanning the gap. For the CDR3, the DNA is TGTGCCAGCAGCCCGAGGAACCTCCAAGAGACCCAGTACTTC. This gives the protein CASSPRNLQETQYF.

The genes are TRBV28 and TRBJ2-5; D may be TRBD2 (5 bases). This CDR3 has 14 amino acids. Trimming cost V 5 bases and J 0 bases, with 10 bases left between them. From germline, CDR1 is MDHEN and CDR2 SYDVKM. CDR3 in DNA: TGTGCCAGCAGTCCCCAGGACTACCAAGAGACCCAGTACTTC. Its translation: CASSPQDYQETQYF.

This clone was recorded a few times. V and J are TRBV7-6 and TRBJ1-4; D perhaps matches TRBD1 (6 bases). Germline-derived CDR1 and CDR2 are SGHVS and FNYEAQ. V was trimmed by 1 base and J by 8 bases, leaving 14 bases between them. This CDR3 is built from 15 residues. The CDR3: CASSLGPGEGEKLFF. The CDR3 DNA follows: TGTGCCAGCAGCTTAGGGCCAGGGGAAGGCGAAAAACTGTTTTTT. The full variable domain, completed using reference TRBV7-6 and TRBJ1-4, is GAGVSQSPRYKVTKRGQDVALRCDPISGHVSLYWYRQALGQGPEFLTYFNYEAQQDKSGLPNDRFSAERPEGSISTLTIQRTEQRDSAMYRCASSLGPGEGEKLFFGSGTQLSVL.

J is TRBJ2-2 and V is TRBV23-1; 13 bases line up with TRBD2. TRBV23-1 has ORF status, its function being uncertain. The V gene end was trimmed by 11 bases and the J gene end by 5 bases; junction bases not matched to a gene: 14. CDR3 size: 17 residues. The CDR3 coding sequence is TGCGCCTCCCCCGGACTAGCGGGAGAAACGGGAACCGGGGAGCTGTTTTTT. It translates to CASPGLAGETGTGELFF.

V gene TRBV5-1 combines with J gene TRBJ2-3; D is perhaps TRBD1 (6 bases). Germline CDR1 SGHRS, CDR2 YFSETQ. Trimming shortened V by 1 base and J by 4 bases, and 16 bases separated the two germline ends. The CDR3 contains 16 residues. CDR3 in amino acids: CASSLLGGMPSDTQYF. In DNA, the CDR3 is TGCGCCAGCAGCTTGTTAGGGGGAATGCCCTCAGATACGCAGTATTTT.